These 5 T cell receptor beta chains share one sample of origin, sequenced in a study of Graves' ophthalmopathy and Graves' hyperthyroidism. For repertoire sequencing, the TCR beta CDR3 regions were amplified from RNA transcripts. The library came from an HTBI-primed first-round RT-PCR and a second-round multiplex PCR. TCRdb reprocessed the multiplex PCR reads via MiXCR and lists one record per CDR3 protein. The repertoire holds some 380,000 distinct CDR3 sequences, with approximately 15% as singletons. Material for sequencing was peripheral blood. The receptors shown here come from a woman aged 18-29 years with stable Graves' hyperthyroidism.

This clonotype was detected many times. CDR3 sequence reads: CASSWVDRWSFDEQYF. As DNA, the CDR3 is TGTGCCAGCAGCTGGGTGGACAGGTGGTCGTTCGACGAGCAGTACTTC. The J gene is TRBJ2-7, the V gene TRBV11-2; 7 bases fit TRBD1. CDR3 length equals 16 residues. CDR1 and CDR2 from the germline V gene are SGHAT and FQNNGV. The V and J ends lost 4 bases and 5 bases, in that order; junction bases with no gene match: 14. The whole variable domain, filled in from reference TRBV11-2 and TRBJ2-7, reads EAGVAQSPRYKIIEKRQSVAFWCNPISGHATLYWYQQILGQGPKLLIQFQNNGVVDDSQLPKDRFSAERLKGVDSTLKIQPAKLEDSAVYLCASSWVDRWSFDEQYFGPGTRLTVT.

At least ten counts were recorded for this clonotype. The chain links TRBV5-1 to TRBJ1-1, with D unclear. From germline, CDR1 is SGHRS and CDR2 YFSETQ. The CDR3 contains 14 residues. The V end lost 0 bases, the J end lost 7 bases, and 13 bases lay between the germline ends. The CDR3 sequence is CASSLGIEALEAFF. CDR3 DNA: TGCGCCAGCAGCTTGGGGATCGAAGCCCTTGAAGCTTTCTTT.

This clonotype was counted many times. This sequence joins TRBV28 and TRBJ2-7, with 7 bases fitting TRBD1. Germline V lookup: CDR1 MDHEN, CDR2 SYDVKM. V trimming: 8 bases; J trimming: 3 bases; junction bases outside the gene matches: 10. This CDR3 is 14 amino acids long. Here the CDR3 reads CASEKGQKVYEQYF. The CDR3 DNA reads TGTGCCAGCGAAAAGGGACAGAAAGTCTACGAGCAGTACTTC.

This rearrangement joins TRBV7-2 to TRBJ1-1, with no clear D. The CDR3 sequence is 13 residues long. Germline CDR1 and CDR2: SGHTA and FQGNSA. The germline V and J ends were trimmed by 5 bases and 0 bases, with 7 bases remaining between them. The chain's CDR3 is CASSPWMNTEAFF. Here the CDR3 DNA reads TGTGCCAGCAGCCCTTGGATGAACACTGAAGCTTTCTTT.

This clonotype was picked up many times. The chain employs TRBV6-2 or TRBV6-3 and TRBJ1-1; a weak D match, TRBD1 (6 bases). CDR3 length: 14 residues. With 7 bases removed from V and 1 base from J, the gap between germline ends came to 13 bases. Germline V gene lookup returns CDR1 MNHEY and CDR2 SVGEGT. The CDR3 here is CASTLGGGNTEAFF. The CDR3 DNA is TGTGCCAGCACCCTAGGAGGGGGGAACACTGAAGCTTTCTTT.